What follows are 27 T cell receptor beta chains derived from one specimen sequenced in a study of shared clonotypes between healthy human individuals. The repertoire was sequenced with immunoSEQ multiplex PCR; TCRdb's copy has only in-frame clones and lacks some. The profile shows 2 million to 2.5 million clones, about 94% of them singletons. Sequenced input: naive CD4+ T cells sorted from blood. Subset: CD45RA+ positively selected. These receptors originate from a man younger than 30 in good health.

This clone appeared once. This sequence joins TRBV6-1 and TRBJ1-5; D gene ambiguous. The CDR3 length is 15 residues. V was pared by 3 bases and J by 0 bases, with 9 bases between. The V gene's germline CDR1 is MNHNS and CDR2 SASEGT. The CDR3 sequence: CASSDQSPSNQPQHF. In DNA, the CDR3 is TGTGCCAGCAGTGACCAGTCTCCTAGCAATCAGCCCCAGCATTTT.

The rearrangement uses TRBV4-1 and TRBJ2-7; the D gene is possibly TRBD1 (6 bases). CDR1 and CDR2 (germline): MGHRA, YSYEKL. This CDR3 spans 16 amino acids. Trimming took 3 bases from V and 4 from J, leaving 19 bases between them. The chain's CDR3 is CASSHLGQSLRYEQYF. In DNA form, the CDR3 reads TGCGCCAGCAGCCATCTAGGACAGTCTTTAAGGTACGAGCAGTACTTC.

V is TRBV11-1 and J is TRBJ1-3, with D unresolved. V was pared by 5 bases and J by 0 bases, with 5 bases between. From germline, CDR1 is SGHAT and CDR2 FQDESV (reference sequence). This CDR3 has 13 residues. The CDR3 protein is CASSGFSGNTIYF. In DNA, the CDR3 is TGTGCCAGCAGCGGCTTCTCTGGAAACACCATATATTTT.

This chain links TRBV20-1 with TRBJ2-1, with TRBD1 as a possible D gene (6 bases). Trimming took off 6 bases at V and 12 bases at J, with 15 bases between the two ends. CDR1 and CDR2 from the germline V gene are DFQATT and SNEGSKA (reference sequence). This CDR3 is built from 11 residues. The CDR3 DNA sequence: TGCAGTGCGGGGACAAAGAGCGGGCAGTTCTTC. It encodes CSAGTKSGQFF.

The chain recombines TRBV7-9 with TRBJ1-3; D gene ambiguous. CDR3 length equals 13 residues. CDR1 and CDR2 from the germline V gene are SEHNR and FQNEAQ (reference sequence). Trimming shortened V by 7 bases and J by 2 bases, and 9 bases separated the two germline ends. The chain's CDR3 is CASTDQPGNTIYF. The DNA for the CDR3 is TGTGCCAGCACGGACCAGCCTGGAAACACCATATATTTT.

The CDR3 DNA is TGTGCCAGCAGCCCCTGGACTAGGGACGTTGCCAATGAGCAGTTCTTC. It is translated as CASSPWTRDVANEQFF. The V and J genes are TRBV11-2 and TRBJ2-1, with TRBD2 matching over 7 bases. Germline loops: CDR1 SGHAT, CDR2 FQNNGV. The CDR3 is made up of 16 amino acids. With 5 bases clipped from V and 6 bases from J, the junction kept 13 bases outside the gene matches.

The V gene is TRBV19, the J gene TRBJ2-7; perhaps TRBD1 as D (6 bases). The ends were cut back, 6 bases at V and 2 bases at J, with 17 bases in the middle. The CDR3 is 15 amino acids. In germline, CDR1 is LNHDA, CDR2 SQIVND (reference sequence). CDR3 DNA sequence: TGTGCCAGTAGCCAAGATCTAGGACAGACCTACGAGCAGTACTTC. Protein: CASSQDLGQTYEQYF.

This chain joins TRBV7-9 and TRBJ1-5, with 7 bases that match TRBD1. CDR1 SEHNR and CDR2 FQNEAQ come from the germline V gene (reference sequence). With V trimmed by 5 bases and J by 0 bases, 4 bases remained unmatched. The CDR3 totals 15 residues. Here the CDR3 reads CASSPGGSSNQPQHF. The CDR3 DNA follows: TGTGCCAGCAGCCCAGGGGGGAGTAGCAATCAGCCCCAGCATTTT. The full variable domain, rest sourced from reference TRBV7-9 and TRBJ1-5, is DTGVSQNPRHKITKRGQNVTFRCDPISEHNRLYWYRQTLGQGPEFLTYFQNEAQLEKSRLLSDRFSAERPKGSFSTLEIQRTEQGDSAMYLCASSPGGSSNQPQHFGDGTRLSIL.

The chain has TRBV15 and TRBJ1-1; D is possibly TRBD1 (6 bases). The V end lost 5 bases, the J end lost 6 bases, and 16 bases lay between the germline ends. The CDR3 runs to 14 residues. In germline, CDR1 is LNHNV, CDR2 YYDKDF (reference sequence). The CDR3 is CATSEGNRVSEAFF. CDR3 bases: TGTGCCACCAGCGAGGGTAACAGGGTTTCTGAAGCTTTCTTT. Full variable domain (rest looked up from reference TRBV15 and TRBJ1-1): DAMVIQNPRYQVTQFGKPVTLSCSQTLNHNVMYWYQQKSSQAPKLLFHYYDKDFNNEADTPDNFQSRRPNTSFCFLDIRSPGLGDTAMYLCATSEGNRVSEAFFGQGTRLTVV.

Only one count was recorded for this clone. The chain is built from TRBV30 and TRBJ2-1; D uncertain. The germline gives CDR1 GTSNPN, CDR2 SVGIG (reference sequence). This CDR3 comprises 12 residues. The V end lost 4 bases, the J end lost 4 bases, and 8 bases lay between the germline ends. CDR3 in amino acids: CAWTAFYNEQFF. The CDR3 DNA sequence: TGTGCCTGGACGGCCTTTTACAATGAGCAGTTCTTC.

The rearrangement uses TRBV7-2 and TRBJ1-3; D may be TRBD1 (6 bases). Germline values: CDR1 SGHTA, CDR2 FQGNSA. V was shortened by 5 bases and J by 4 bases, with 15 bases between the two germline ends. The CDR3 runs to 15 residues. The CDR3 nucleotides are TGTGCCAGCAGCCCGGGCGGGGGGCAAGGAAACACCATATATTTT. It yields the protein CASSPGGGQGNTIYF.

This sequence joins TRBV27 and TRBJ1-2, with 11 bases fitting TRBD1. Germline trimming cut 5 bases from V and 6 bases from J; bases unmatched to any gene: 5. The germline gives CDR1 MNHEY, CDR2 SMNVEV (reference sequence). This CDR3 contains 14 residues. The chain's CDR3 is CASSTDRGRDGYTF. The CDR3 region has the DNA TGTGCCAGCAGTACGGACAGGGGGCGGGATGGCTACACCTTC.

V and J are TRBV19 and TRBJ1-1, with unresolved D. CDR1 is LNHDA, CDR2 SQIVND, per germline (reference sequence). There are 13 residues in the CDR3. The V and J ends lost 5 bases and 4 bases respectively, with 11 bases between them. CDR3 loop: CASSRILSTEAFF. The DNA for the CDR3 is TGTGCCAGTAGTCGTATCTTATCCACTGAAGCTTTCTTT.

The genes are TRBV30 and TRBJ1-2; no clear D. Germline V CDR1 and CDR2: GTSNPN, SVGIG (reference sequence). V lost 0 bases and J 1 base, leaving 12 bases between the germline ends. The CDR3 runs 15 residues. In DNA, the CDR3 is TGTGCCTGGAGTGTACGCGGCGGAGTTAACTATGGCTACACCTTC. This codes for CAWSVRGGVNYGYTF. The full variable domain, completed using reference TRBV30 and TRBJ1-2, is SQTIHQWPATLVQPVGSPLSLECTVEGTSNPNLYWYRQAAGRGLQLLFYSVGIGQISSEVPQNLSASRPQDRQFILSSKKLLLSDSGFYLCAWSVRGGVNYGYTFGSGTRLTVV.

The CDR3 sequence is CASSFTPSYEQYF. The CDR3 bases are TGCGCCAGCAGCTTTACACCCTCCTACGAGCAGTACTTC. The chain couples TRBV5-1 to TRBJ2-7; D gene uncertain. Trimming removed 2 bases from V and 0 bases from J, with 6 bases in between. The germline CDR1 and CDR2 sequences are SGHRS and YFSETQ. CDR3 size: 13 residues.

CDR3 nucleotides: TGTGCCAGCTCAACCGGGACAGGGGATGGAGATACGCAGTATTTT. The encoded protein is CASSTGTGDGDTQYF. V usage is TRBV18 and J usage is TRBJ2-3; 10 nucleotides match TRBD1. This CDR3 is built from 15 residues. Germline V gene lookup returns CDR1 KGHSH and CDR2 LQKENI. J lost 5 bases, V lost 5 bases, and 7 bases had no gene match.

The chain couples TRBV29-1 to TRBJ2-7; D might be TRBD1 (5 bases). Looked up from germline, CDR1 is SQVTM and CDR2 is ANQGSEA. This CDR3 is built from 12 residues. Trimming pared 4 bases from V and 2 bases from J, leaving 9 bases between. The CDR3 protein is CSVGWGPYEQYF. The CDR3 DNA sequence: TGCAGCGTTGGATGGGGCCCCTACGAGCAGTACTTC.

The chain employs TRBV30 and TRBJ2-5; a weak D match, TRBD1 (6 bases). Trimming shortened V by 4 bases and J by 4 bases, and 13 bases separated the two germline ends. Germline V gene sequence: CDR1 GTSNPN, CDR2 SVGIG (reference sequence). This CDR3 has 13 amino acids. CDR3 in amino acids: CAWTAGVGETQYF. DNA for the CDR3: TGTGCCTGGACGGCAGGGGTAGGAGAGACCCAGTACTTC.

The V gene is TRBV4-3, the J gene TRBJ1-5; 8 nucleotides match TRBD1. The J segment lost 5 bases and the V segment lost 0 bases, leaving 9 bases of the junction unmatched. CDR1 is LGHNA and CDR2 is YSLEER in the germline V gene. There are 17 residues in the CDR3. The DNA for the CDR3 is TGCGCCAGCAGCCAAGAAGTAGGTCAGGGGGCCTATCAGCCCCAGCATTTT. Translated, it gives CASSQEVGQGAYQPQHF.

The chain is built from TRBV10-3 and TRBJ2-3; 9 bases fit TRBD2. V was pared by 4 bases and J by 3 bases, with 5 bases of the junction left unmatched. The CDR3 has 15 residues. CDR1 ENHRY and CDR2 SYGVKD come from the germline V gene. DNA of the CDR3: TGTGCCATCAGTGTGACTAGCGGTGGGACAGATACGCAGTATTTT. Protein sequence: CAISVTSGGTDTQYF.

The rearrangement links TRBV6-5 to TRBJ2-7; D is ambiguous. The V end was cut by 4 bases, the J end by 0 bases, with 13 bases between. The CDR3 contains 15 residues. Germline loops: CDR1 MNHEY, CDR2 SVGAGI. The CDR3 is CASSFLDQSSYEQYF. The CDR3 nucleotides are TGTGCCAGCAGTTTCCTGGACCAGAGCTCCTACGAGCAGTACTTC.

The V gene is TRBV7-8, the J gene TRBJ2-2; 12 bases are a match to TRBD2. CDR1 is SGHVS and CDR2 is FQNEAQ in the germline V gene. The junction had 15 bases not matched to a gene; V was cut back by 5 bases and J by 5 bases. The CDR3 is 19 residues long. The CDR3 spells CASSPSGLAGGPRTGELFF. CDR3 coding DNA: TGTGCCAGCAGCCCCTCGGGGCTAGCGGGAGGGCCGAGAACCGGGGAGCTGTTTTTT.

The V call is TRBV28, the J call TRBJ1-2; D is uncertain. CDR3 size: 14 residues. The germline V and J ends were trimmed by 1 base and 4 bases, with 10 bases remaining between them. Per the germline V gene, CDR1 is MDHEN and CDR2 is SYDVKM. The DNA of the CDR3 is TGTGCCAGCAGTTTATTAGGCGAGTTCTATGGCTACACCTTC. Amino acids: CASSLLGEFYGYTF.

CDR3 residues: CASADRVGYEQYF. The CDR3 coding sequence is TGTGCCAGTGCGGACAGGGTCGGGTACGAGCAGTACTTC. The rearrangement uses TRBV19 and TRBJ2-7; 8 nucleotides align to TRBD1. Per the germline V gene, CDR1 is LNHDA and CDR2 is SQIVND (reference sequence). V trimming: 8 bases; J trimming: 4 bases; junction bases outside the gene matches: 7. The CDR3 covers 13 residues.

The V call is TRBV29-1, the J call TRBJ2-7; TRBD1 matches 8 bases. The CDR3 is 14 amino acids. J gave up 5 bases and V 6 bases, and 12 bases lay outside the gene matches. Looked up from germline, CDR1 is SQVTM and CDR2 is ANQGSEA. This chain's CDR3 is CSVLRQGILDEQYF. The CDR3 nucleotides are TGCAGCGTGCTAAGACAGGGGATTCTAGACGAGCAGTACTTC.

The V gene is TRBV5-6, the J gene TRBJ2-3; 7 bases map to TRBD2. V dropped 2 bases and J dropped 5; count of bases not matched to a gene: 8. The CDR3 loop spans 15 amino acids. Germline lookup yields CDR1 SGHDT and CDR2 YYEEEE. The CDR3 DNA is TGTGCCAGCAGCTTAGGAGGGAGGGCCCAAGATACGCAGTATTTT. This encodes CASSLGGRAQDTQYF. Supplemented by reference TRBV5-6 and TRBJ2-3, the full variable domain reads DAGVTQSPTHLIKTRGQQVTLRCSPKSGHDTVSWYQQALGQGPQFIFQYYEEEERQRGNFPDRFSGHQFPNYSSELNVNALLLGDSALYLCASSLGGRAQDTQYFGPGTRLTVL.

The chain links TRBV6-1 to TRBJ2-4; the match to TRBD1 covers 7 bases. Germline V gives CDR1 MNHNS, CDR2 SASEGT. The trim removed 7 bases at V and 8 bases at J, leaving 8 bases unmatched. The CDR3 loop spans 13 amino acids. As DNA, the CDR3 is TGTGCCAGCAATAGAGAGGGGGCTGACATTCAGTACTTC. Translated, it gives CASNREGADIQYF.